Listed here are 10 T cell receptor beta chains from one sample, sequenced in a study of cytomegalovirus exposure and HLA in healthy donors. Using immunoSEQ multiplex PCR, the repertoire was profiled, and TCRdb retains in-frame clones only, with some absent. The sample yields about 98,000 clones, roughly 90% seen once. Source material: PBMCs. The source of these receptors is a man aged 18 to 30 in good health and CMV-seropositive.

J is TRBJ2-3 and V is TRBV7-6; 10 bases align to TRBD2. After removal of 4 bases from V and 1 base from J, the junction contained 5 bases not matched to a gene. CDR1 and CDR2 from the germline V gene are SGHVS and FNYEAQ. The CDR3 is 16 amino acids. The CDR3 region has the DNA TGTGCCAGCAGCTCTAGCGGGGGATCCCGCACAGATACGCAGTATTTT. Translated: CASSSSGGSRTDTQYF.

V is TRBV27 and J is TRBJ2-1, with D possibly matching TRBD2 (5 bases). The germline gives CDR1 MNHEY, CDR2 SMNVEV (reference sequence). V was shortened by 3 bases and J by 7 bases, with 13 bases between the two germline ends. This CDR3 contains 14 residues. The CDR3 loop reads CASSLAYGVNEQFF. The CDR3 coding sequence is TGTGCCAGCAGTTTGGCTTACGGGGTAAATGAGCAGTTCTTC.

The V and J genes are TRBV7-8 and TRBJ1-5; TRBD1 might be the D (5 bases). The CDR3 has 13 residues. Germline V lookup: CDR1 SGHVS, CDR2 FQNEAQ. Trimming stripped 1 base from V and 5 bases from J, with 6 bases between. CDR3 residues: CASSLGGYQPQHF. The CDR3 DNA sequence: TGTGCCAGCAGCTTAGGGGGCTATCAGCCCCAGCATTTT.

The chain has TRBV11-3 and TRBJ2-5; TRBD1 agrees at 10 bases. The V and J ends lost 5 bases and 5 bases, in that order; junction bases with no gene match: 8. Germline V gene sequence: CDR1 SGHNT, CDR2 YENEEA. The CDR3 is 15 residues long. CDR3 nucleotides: TGTGCCAGCAGCCGTGACAGGGGGCGCCGGGAGACCCAGTACTTC. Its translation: CASSRDRGRRETQYF.

The CDR3 DNA reads as TGTGCCAGCAGTTCTATGAACAGGGCGTTTTACGAGCAGTACTTC. As protein: CASSSMNRAFYEQYF. This chain joins TRBV5-6 and TRBJ2-7; possibly TRBD1 for D (6 bases). Trimming stripped 5 bases from V and 4 bases from J, with 19 bases between. The CDR3 consists of 15 residues. Germline CDR1 is SGHDT and CDR2 is YYEEEE.

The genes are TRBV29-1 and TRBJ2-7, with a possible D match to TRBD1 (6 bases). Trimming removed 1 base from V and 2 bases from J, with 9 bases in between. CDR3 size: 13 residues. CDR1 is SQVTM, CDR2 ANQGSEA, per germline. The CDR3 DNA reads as TGCAGCGTTGAAGGACAGGCTGCCTACGAGCAGTACTTC. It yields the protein CSVEGQAAYEQYF.

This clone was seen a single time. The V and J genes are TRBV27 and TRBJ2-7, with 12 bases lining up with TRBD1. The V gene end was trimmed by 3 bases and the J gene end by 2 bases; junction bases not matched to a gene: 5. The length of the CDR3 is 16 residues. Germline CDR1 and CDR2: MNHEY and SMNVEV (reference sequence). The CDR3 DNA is TGTGCCAGCAGTTTGTGGGACAGGGGGCGCCCCTACGAGCAGTACTTC. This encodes CASSLWDRGRPYEQYF.

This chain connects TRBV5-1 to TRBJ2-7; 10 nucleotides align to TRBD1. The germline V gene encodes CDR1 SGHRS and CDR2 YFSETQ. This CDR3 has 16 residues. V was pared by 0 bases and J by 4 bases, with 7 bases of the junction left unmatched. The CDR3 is CASSLARGQGTYEQYF. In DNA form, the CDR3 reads TGCGCCAGCAGCTTGGCCAGGGGACAGGGGACGTACGAGCAGTACTTC.

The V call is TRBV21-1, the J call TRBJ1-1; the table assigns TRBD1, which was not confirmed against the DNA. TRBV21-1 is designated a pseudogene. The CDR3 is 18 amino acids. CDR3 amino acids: CASSNPRDRREMNTEAFF. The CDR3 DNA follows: TGTGCCAGCAGCAATCCCCGGGACAGGAGGGAAATGAACACTGAAGCTTTCTTT.

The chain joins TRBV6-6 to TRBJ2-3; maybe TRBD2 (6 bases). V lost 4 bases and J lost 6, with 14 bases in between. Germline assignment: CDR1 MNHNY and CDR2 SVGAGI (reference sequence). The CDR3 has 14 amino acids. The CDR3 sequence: CASSSPRDSDTQYF. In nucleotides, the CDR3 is TGTGCCAGCAGTTCTCCTCGGGACTCCGATACGCAGTATTTT.